This is a list of T cell receptor beta chains from one sample in a study of CD8 T cells in Susac syndrome. TCRdb re-derived calls from the immunoSEQ multiplex PCR reads in MiXCR, one entry per CDR3 protein. The table includes under 200,000 distinct CDR3 sequences, approximately 96% detected once. The sequenced material came from CD8+ T cells from PBMCs. The receptors were gathered from a human donor with multiple sclerosis. Each CDR3 is given with its conserved first and last residue.

CASSHIREFPNTGELFF	TRBV27	TRBJ2-2
CASSQGGWTDTQYF	TRBV3-1	TRBJ2-3
CASSPNTGQGSYGYTF	TRBV28	TRBJ1-2
CASSPSGRALGEQYF	TRBV18	TRBJ2-7
CASGLDSNQETQYF	TRBV27	TRBJ2-5
CAWSSLTGASPYEQYF	TRBV30	TRBJ2-7
CSANGAGLATYEQYF	TRBV20-1	TRBJ2-7
CASSHHGGNTGELFF	TRBV23-1	TRBJ2-2
CSARDPVLNYGYTF	TRBV20-1	TRBJ1-2
CASSRGVLYSNQPQHF	TRBV28	TRBJ1-5
CSVDTGQFYGYTF	TRBV29-1	TRBJ1-2
CASSGQRGSYEQYF	TRBV9	TRBJ2-7
CASSHPGQGYEQFF	TRBV3-1	TRBJ2-1
CASDSGGTYNEQFF	TRBV3-1	TRBJ2-1
CASSPRGYSTDTQYF	TRBV18	TRBJ2-3
CASKETSGPGRDTQYF	TRBV27	TRBJ2-3
CASSTENRGRRETQYF	TRBV7-9	TRBJ2-5
CASTSRETGYLAEAFF	TRBV28	TRBJ1-1
CATSAEGANYGYTF	TRBV15	TRBJ1-2
CASSFRRTSLETQYF	TRBV7-9	TRBJ2-5
CASSFLAGDYNEQFF	TRBV7-9	TRBJ2-1
CASSLLRERGHEQFF	TRBV27	TRBJ2-1
CASSGPGLAGANTQYF	TRBV3-1	TRBJ2-3
CASSQGVWRSNQPQHF	TRBV3-1	TRBJ1-5
CATSMRSSYNSPLHF	TRBV15	TRBJ1-6
CASSGGLDEQYF	TRBV9	TRBJ2-7
CASSLRWESTDTQYF	TRBV27	TRBJ2-3